This T cell receptor beta chain was captured in a study of regulatory and conventional T cells in RAG deficiency. Whole-study findings and limits: Sorted Omenn CD25-high CD127-low cells may not be bona fide Tregs. Patient subsets had shorter CDR3s; Omenn Treg-Tconv overlap exceeded 75%.

Measured with immunoSEQ multiplex PCR; TCRdb has only the in-frame clones, and not every one. The table lists some 22,000 clones, about 92% of them singletons. Concerning this clone itself: What it binds is not known.

The CDR3 consists of 15 residues. Per the germline V gene, CDR1 is SGHTA and CDR2 is FQGNSA. V lost 5 bases, J lost 5 bases, and 18 bases lay in between. Genomic DNA came from blood conventional CD4+ T cells gated CD25-low CD127-high. The same sample was also studied in work on regulatory T cells. That publication notes: The PCR used 52 TRBV and 13 TRBJ primers. Regulatory T cells showed the strongest V-J pair restriction and V/J gene skewing among patient repertoires.

This receptor was obtained from a human donor in good health. The rearrangement uses TRBV7-2 and TRBJ1-2; D perhaps matches TRBD1 (5 bases). Source material: CD4+ T cells sorted from blood. CDR3 sequence (DNA): TGTGCCAGCAGCCCCCGACAGTTGGTGGGATATGGCTACACCTTC. Translation gives CASSPRQLVGYGYTF.